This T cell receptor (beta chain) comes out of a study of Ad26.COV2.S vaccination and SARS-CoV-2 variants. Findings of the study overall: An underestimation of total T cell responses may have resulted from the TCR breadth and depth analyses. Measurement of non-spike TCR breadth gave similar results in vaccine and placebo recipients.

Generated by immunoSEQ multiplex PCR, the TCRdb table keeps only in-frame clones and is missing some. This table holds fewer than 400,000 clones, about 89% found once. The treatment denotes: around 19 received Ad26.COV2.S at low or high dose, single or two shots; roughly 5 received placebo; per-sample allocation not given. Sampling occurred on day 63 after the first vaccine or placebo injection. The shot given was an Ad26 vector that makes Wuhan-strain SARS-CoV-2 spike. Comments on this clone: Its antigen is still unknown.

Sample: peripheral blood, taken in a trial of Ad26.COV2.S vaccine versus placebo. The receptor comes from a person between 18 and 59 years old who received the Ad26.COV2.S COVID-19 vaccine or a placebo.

CDR3 DNA: TGTGCCAGCAGTGAATTAAGGGGGCTAGCTGGAAACACCATATATTTT. This gives the protein CASSELRGLAGNTIYF. The chain recombines TRBV25-1 with TRBJ1-3; 7 bases are a match to TRBD1. V lost 1 base to trimming and J lost 2 bases; unmatched junction nucleotides: 5. The CDR3 has 16 amino acids. Germline V CDR1 and CDR2: MGHDK, SYGVNS.